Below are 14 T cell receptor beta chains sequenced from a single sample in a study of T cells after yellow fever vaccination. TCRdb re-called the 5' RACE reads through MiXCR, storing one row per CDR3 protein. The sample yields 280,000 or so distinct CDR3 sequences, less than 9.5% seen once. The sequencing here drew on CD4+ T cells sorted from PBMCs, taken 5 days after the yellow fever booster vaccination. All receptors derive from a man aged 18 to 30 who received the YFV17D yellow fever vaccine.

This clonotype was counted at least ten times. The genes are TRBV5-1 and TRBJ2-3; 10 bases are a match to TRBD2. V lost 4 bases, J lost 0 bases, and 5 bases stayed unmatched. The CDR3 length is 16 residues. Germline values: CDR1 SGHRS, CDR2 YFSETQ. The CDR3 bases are TGCGCCAGCAGCAACGGACTAGCGGTCAGCACAGATACGCAGTATTTT. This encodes CASSNGLAVSTDTQYF.

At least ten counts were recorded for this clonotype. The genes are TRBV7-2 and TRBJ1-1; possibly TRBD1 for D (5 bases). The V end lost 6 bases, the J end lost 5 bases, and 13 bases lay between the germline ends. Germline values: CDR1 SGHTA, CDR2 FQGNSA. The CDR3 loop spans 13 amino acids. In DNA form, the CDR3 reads TGTGCCAGCAGTGGGGCGTCGGAGACTGAAGCTTTCTTT. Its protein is CASSGASETEAFF. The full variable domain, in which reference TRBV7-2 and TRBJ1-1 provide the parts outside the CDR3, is GAGVSQSPSNKVTEKGKDVELRCDPISGHTALYWYRQSLGQGLEFLIYFQGNSAPDKSGLPSDRFSAERTGGSVSTLTIQRTQQEDSAVYLCASSGASETEAFFGQGTRLTVV.

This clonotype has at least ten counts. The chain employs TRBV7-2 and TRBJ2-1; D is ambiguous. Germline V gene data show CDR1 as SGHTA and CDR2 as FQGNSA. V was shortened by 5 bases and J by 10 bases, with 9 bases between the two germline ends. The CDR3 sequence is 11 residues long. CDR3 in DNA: TGTGCCAGCAGCCCATTCGGGGAGCAGTTCTTC. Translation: CASSPFGEQFF.

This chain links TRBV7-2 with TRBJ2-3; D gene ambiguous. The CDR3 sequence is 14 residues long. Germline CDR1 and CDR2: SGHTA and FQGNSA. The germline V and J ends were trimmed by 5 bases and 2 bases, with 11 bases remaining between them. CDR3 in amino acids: CASSPQVVTDTQYF. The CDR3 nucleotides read TGTGCCAGCAGCCCCCAAGTGGTCACAGATACGCAGTATTTT.

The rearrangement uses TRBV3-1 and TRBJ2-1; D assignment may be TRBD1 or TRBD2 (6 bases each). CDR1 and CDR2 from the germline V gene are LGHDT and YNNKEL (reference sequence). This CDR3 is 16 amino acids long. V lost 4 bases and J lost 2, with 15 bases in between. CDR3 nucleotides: TGTGCCAGCAGCCTGACCCGGGGGCTCCCCTACAATGAGCAGTTCTTC. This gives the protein CASSLTRGLPYNEQFF.

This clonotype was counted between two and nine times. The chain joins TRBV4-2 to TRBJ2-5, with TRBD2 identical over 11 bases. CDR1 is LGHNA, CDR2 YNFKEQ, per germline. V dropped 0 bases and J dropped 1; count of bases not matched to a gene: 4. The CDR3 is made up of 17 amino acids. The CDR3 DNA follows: TGTGCCAGCAGCCAAGATTCTAGCGGGGGGCTCCAAGAGACCCAGTACTTC. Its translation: CASSQDSSGGLQETQYF.

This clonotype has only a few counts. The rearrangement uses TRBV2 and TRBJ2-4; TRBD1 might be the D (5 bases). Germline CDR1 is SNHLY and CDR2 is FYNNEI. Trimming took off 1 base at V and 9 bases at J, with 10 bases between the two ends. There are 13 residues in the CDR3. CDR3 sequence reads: CASSEVPRGIQYF. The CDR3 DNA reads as TGTGCCAGCAGTGAAGTCCCTAGGGGCATTCAGTACTTC.

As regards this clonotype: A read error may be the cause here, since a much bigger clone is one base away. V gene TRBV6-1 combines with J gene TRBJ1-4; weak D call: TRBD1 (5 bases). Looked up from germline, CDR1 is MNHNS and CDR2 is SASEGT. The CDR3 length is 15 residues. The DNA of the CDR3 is TGTGCCTGCAGTGATTCGAGGGGAGTAAAGGAAAAACTGTTTTTT. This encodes CACSDSRGVKEKLFF.

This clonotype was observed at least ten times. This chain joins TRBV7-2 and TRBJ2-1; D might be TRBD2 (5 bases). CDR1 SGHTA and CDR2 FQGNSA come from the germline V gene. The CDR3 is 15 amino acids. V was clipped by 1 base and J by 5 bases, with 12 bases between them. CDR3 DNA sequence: TGTGCCAGCAGCTTAGTGGTGTTCGGGAACAATGAGCAGTTCTTC. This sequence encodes CASSLVVFGNNEQFF.

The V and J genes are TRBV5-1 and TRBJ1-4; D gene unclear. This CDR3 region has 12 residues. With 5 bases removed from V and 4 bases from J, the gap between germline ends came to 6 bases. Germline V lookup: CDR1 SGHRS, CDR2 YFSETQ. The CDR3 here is CASRWDNEKLFF. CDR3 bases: TGCGCCAGCAGATGGGATAATGAAAAACTGTTTTTT. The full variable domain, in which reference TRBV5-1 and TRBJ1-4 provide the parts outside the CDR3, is KAGVTQTPRYLIKTRGQQVTLSCSPISGHRSVSWYQQTPGQGLQFLFEYFSETQRNKGNFPGRFSGRQFSNSRSEMNVSTLELGDSALYLCASRWDNEKLFFGSGTQLSVL.

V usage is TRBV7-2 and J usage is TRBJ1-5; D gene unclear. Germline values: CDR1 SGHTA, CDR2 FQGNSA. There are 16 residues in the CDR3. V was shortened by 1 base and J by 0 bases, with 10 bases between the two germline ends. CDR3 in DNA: TGTGCCAGCAGCTTAGTGGGGTGGTCTAGCAATCAGCCCCAGCATTTT. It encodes CASSLVGWSSNQPQHF.

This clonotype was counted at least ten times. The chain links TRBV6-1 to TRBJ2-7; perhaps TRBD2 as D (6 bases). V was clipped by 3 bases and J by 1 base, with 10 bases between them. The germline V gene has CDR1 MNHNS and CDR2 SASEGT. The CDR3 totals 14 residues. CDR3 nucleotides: TGTGCCAGCAGTGAGGAGGGGCCATCCTACGAGCAGTACTTC. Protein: CASSEEGPSYEQYF.

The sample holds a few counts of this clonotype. CDR3 coding DNA: TGTGCCAGCAGTGAACAGGGTATCACAGATACGCAGTATTTT. It translates to CASSEQGITDTQYF. V and J are TRBV2 and TRBJ2-3, with D possibly TRBD1 on 5 matching bases. Trimming pared 2 bases from V and 2 bases from J, leaving 8 bases between. The CDR3 extends over 14 amino acids. Germline lookup yields CDR1 SNHLY and CDR2 FYNNEI.

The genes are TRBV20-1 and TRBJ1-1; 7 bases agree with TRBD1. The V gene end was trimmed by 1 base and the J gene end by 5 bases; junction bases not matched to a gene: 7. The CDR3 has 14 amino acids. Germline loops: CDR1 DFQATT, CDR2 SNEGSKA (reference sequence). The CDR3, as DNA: TGCAGTGCTAGAGGACAGGGCGGGTGGACTGAAGCTTTCTTT. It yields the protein CSARGQGGWTEAFF.